These 23 T cell receptor beta chains originate from one sample sequenced in a study of early stage breast cancer tumors. The table came from immunoSEQ multiplex PCR; TCRdb's copy has only in-frame clones and leaves some out. The top ten clones hold roughly 6.1% of a sample with about 36,000 clones, about 68% of them seen once. The sequencing input was blood. The receptors come from a person between 55 and 69 years old with breast cancer.

The rearrangement joins TRBV13 to TRBJ1-2; D is unclear. There are 12 residues in the CDR3. The germline V gene has CDR1 PRHDT and CDR2 FYEKMQ (reference sequence). Trimming removed 5 bases from V and 5 bases from J, with 9 bases in between. DNA for the CDR3: TGTGCCAGCAGCCCGGGAATTTATGGCTACACCTTC. Translating it yields CASSPGIYGYTF.

The V gene is TRBV28, the J gene TRBJ1-5, with D unclear. CDR1 is MDHEN, CDR2 SYDVKM, per germline. V lost 8 bases to trimming and J lost 3 bases, with 11 bases between them. The CDR3 spans 13 residues. The CDR3 sequence is CASLPQLNQPQHF. The CDR3, as DNA: TGTGCCAGCCTACCGCAGCTCAATCAGCCCCAGCATTTT.

The chain joins TRBV5-8 to TRBJ1-2; D gene unclear. Germline CDR1 reads SGHTS; CDR2 reads YDEGEE. The V end lost 4 bases, the J end lost 4 bases, and 11 bases lay between the germline ends. This CDR3 has 13 residues. In DNA form, the CDR3 reads TGTGCCAGCAGCCTCCTAGGACGCTATGGCTACACCTTC. Amino acid sequence: CASSLLGRYGYTF.

The chain is built from TRBV9 and TRBJ2-1; 12 nucleotides match TRBD2. Germline assignment: CDR1 SGDLS and CDR2 YYNGEE. The CDR3 is made up of 14 amino acids. V trimming: 3 bases; J trimming: 8 bases; junction bases outside the gene matches: 3. CDR3 DNA sequence: TGTGCCAGCAGCGGGACTAGCGGGGCGTATGAGCAGTTCTTC. It yields the protein CASSGTSGAYEQFF.

The rearrangement uses TRBV25-1 and TRBJ1-5; D gene ambiguous. The ends were cut back, 8 bases at V and 3 bases at J, with 11 bases in the middle. CDR3 length: 13 amino acids. Germline V lookup: CDR1 MGHDK, CDR2 SYGVNS. The CDR3 loop reads CASSNHVNQPQHF. The CDR3 nucleotides are TGTGCCAGCTCGAATCATGTCAATCAGCCCCAGCATTTT.

The V gene is TRBV4-1, the J gene TRBJ2-7; no clear D gene. V was shortened by 4 bases and J by 0 bases, with 13 bases between the two germline ends. This CDR3 has 15 residues. Germline-derived CDR1 and CDR2 are MGHRA and YSYEKL. The CDR3 sequence is CASSLGKGYSYEQYF. The CDR3 nucleotides read TGCGCCAGCAGCCTCGGCAAGGGTTACTCCTACGAGCAGTACTTC.

The chain has TRBV2 and TRBJ1-1; TRBD1 might be the D (5 bases). The germline CDR1 and CDR2 sequences are SNHLY and FYNNEI. V lost 4 bases, J lost 0 bases, and 18 bases lay in between. The CDR3 is made up of 17 amino acids. The CDR3 spells CASSVAGGPSMNTEAFF. The CDR3 DNA reads TGTGCCAGCAGTGTGGCGGGGGGTCCCTCCATGAACACTGAAGCTTTCTTT.

CDR3 DNA sequence: TGTGCCAGCTCACCCGCCGCGGGGGCTCAGCCCCAGCATTTT. It translates to CASSPAAGAQPQHF. The chain carries TRBV18 and TRBJ1-5; possibly TRBD1 for D (6 bases). The CDR3 is 14 amino acids. Trimming pared 3 bases from V and 6 bases from J, leaving 12 bases between. From germline, CDR1 is KGHSH and CDR2 LQKENI.

This chain connects TRBV19 to TRBJ1-2; D uncertain. V was clipped by 2 bases and J by 2 bases, with 12 bases between them. This CDR3 region has 15 residues. Germline V lookup: CDR1 LNHDA, CDR2 SQIVND (reference sequence). The CDR3 spells CASSILPAGNYGYTF. CDR3 nucleotide sequence: TGTGCCAGTAGTATACTGCCGGCCGGGAACTATGGCTACACCTTC. The full variable domain, rest sourced from reference TRBV19 and TRBJ1-2, is DGGITQSPKYLFRKEGQNVTLSCEQNLNHDAMYWYRQDPGQGLRLIYYSQIVNDFQKGDIAEGYSVSREKKESFPLTVTSAQKNPTAFYLCASSILPAGNYGYTFGSGTRLTVV.

The J gene is TRBJ2-3, the V gene TRBV5-1; 9 bases fit TRBD1. The CDR3 totals 14 residues. V lost 2 bases, J lost 3 bases, and 1 base stayed unmatched. Germline loops: CDR1 SGHRS, CDR2 YFSETQ. Here the CDR3 DNA reads TGCGCCAGCAGCTTACAGGGGGCAACAGATACGCAGTATTTT. This sequence encodes CASSLQGATDTQYF.

The chain uses TRBV4-1 and TRBJ2-3; a weak D match, TRBD2 (5 bases). The V gene lost 0 bases and the J gene lost 6 bases, with 22 bases spanning the gap. The germline CDR1 and CDR2 sequences are MGHRA and YSYEKL. The CDR3 spans 18 residues. CDR3 bases: TGCGCCAGCAGCCAAGATTCGATATCAGGACTGGAGGAGGATACGCAGTATTTT. It codes for CASSQDSISGLEEDTQYF.

This clone has a handful of counts. This chain uses TRBV28 with TRBJ1-2; TRBD1 agrees at 8 bases. After removal of 6 bases from V and 2 bases from J, the junction contained 8 bases not matched to a gene. CDR1 is MDHEN, CDR2 SYDVKM, per germline. The CDR3 consists of 15 residues. The CDR3 DNA is TGTGCCAGCAGATCCGGGACAGGTAGCAACTATGGCTACACCTTC. This codes for CASRSGTGSNYGYTF.

A single count supports this clone. J is TRBJ2-7 and V is TRBV6-6, with 7 bases identical to TRBD2. After removal of 7 bases from V and 2 bases from J, the junction contained 8 bases not matched to a gene. The length of the CDR3 is 14 residues. Germline V CDR1 and CDR2: MNHNY, SVGAGI (reference sequence). The CDR3 loop is CASTQTSMTYEQYF. Here the CDR3 DNA reads TGTGCCAGCACCCAGACTAGCATGACCTACGAGCAGTACTTC.

J is TRBJ2-7 and V is TRBV4-1; possibly TRBD1 for D (6 bases). The CDR3 is made up of 13 amino acids. Germline V gives CDR1 MGHRA, CDR2 YSYEKL. Deletions cut 7 bases from V and 5 bases from J, with 15 bases between. The DNA for the CDR3 is TGCGCCAGCAAAAGGCCAGGGGCCCACGAGCAGTACTTC. Its protein product is CASKRPGAHEQYF.

The V gene is TRBV7-2, the J gene TRBJ2-7; 7 bases line up with TRBD1. J lost 1 base, V lost 5 bases, and 8 bases had no gene match. Germline CDR1 and CDR2: SGHTA and FQGNSA. The length of the CDR3 is 15 residues. The CDR3 DNA reads as TGTGCCAGCAGCCCCCGTCGGACAGGTTCCTACGAGCAGTACTTC. Protein: CASSPRRTGSYEQYF.

The rearrangement links TRBV4-2 to TRBJ1-2, with D unresolved. CDR3 length: 15 residues. Germline V lookup: CDR1 LGHNA, CDR2 YNFKEQ. V was cut by 1 base and J by 2 bases, with 11 bases left in between. The CDR3 nucleotides are TGTGCCAGCAGCCAAGTCGCTGACTTAAACTATGGCTACACCTTC. This gives the protein CASSQVADLNYGYTF.

This clone was observed a few times. This sequence joins TRBV7-6 and TRBJ1-1; 8 bases fit TRBD1. The CDR3 runs 15 residues. The germline CDR1 and CDR2 sequences are SGHVS and FNYEAQ. The trim removed 5 bases at V and 1 base at J, leaving 6 bases unmatched. This CDR3 reads CASSAWTGKNTEAFF. Here the CDR3 DNA reads TGTGCCAGCAGCGCCTGGACAGGGAAGAACACTGAAGCTTTCTTT.

The chain employs TRBV6-1 and TRBJ1-2, with D perhaps TRBD1 (6 bases). The CDR3 length is 13 residues. CDR1 MNHNS and CDR2 SASEGT come from the germline V gene. The germline V and J ends were trimmed by 10 bases and 1 base, with 13 bases remaining between them. Here the CDR3 DNA reads TGTGCCACCCTACAGGGAAATAACTATGGCTACACCTTC. Translated: CATLQGNNYGYTF.

The chain is built from TRBV20-1 and TRBJ1-3; no definite D call. The CDR3 runs 11 residues. Germline lookup yields CDR1 DFQATT and CDR2 SNEGSKA (reference sequence). Trimming stripped 6 bases from V and 3 bases from J, with 6 bases between. The CDR3 spells CSAVHGNTIYF. CDR3 bases: TGCAGTGCCGTACATGGAAACACCATATATTTT.

J is TRBJ1-6 and V is TRBV30, with a weak D call TRBD1 (5 bases). From germline, CDR1 is GTSNPN and CDR2 SVGIG (reference sequence). CDR3 length: 13 amino acids. The germline V and J ends were trimmed by 2 bases and 5 bases, with 7 bases remaining between them. The CDR3 spells CAWSLGDNSPLHF. CDR3 DNA: TGTGCCTGGAGTTTGGGGGATAATTCACCCCTCCACTTT. The whole variable domain, remainder taken from reference TRBV30 and TRBJ1-6, is SQTIHQWPATLVQPVGSPLSLECTVEGTSNPNLYWYRQAAGRGLQLLFYSVGIGQISSEVPQNLSASRPQDRQFILSSKKLLLSDSGFYLCAWSLGDNSPLHFGNGTRLTVT.

The V and J genes are TRBV6-5 and TRBJ2-1; D not certain. V dropped 2 bases and J dropped 4 bases, with 6 bases sitting between them. Germline CDR1 and CDR2: MNHEY and SVGAGI. The CDR3 is 13 residues long. DNA of the CDR3: TGTGCCAGCAGTTACGCAGCTTACAATGAGCAGTTCTTC. This sequence encodes CASSYAAYNEQFF.

This chain uses TRBV5-1 with TRBJ2-5; 10 bases map to TRBD1. J lost 6 bases, V lost 4 bases, and 3 bases had no gene match. The CDR3 has 13 amino acids. CDR1 SGHRS and CDR2 YFSETQ come from the germline V gene. The CDR3: CASSPGQGKTQYF. The CDR3 DNA is TGCGCCAGCAGCCCGGGACAGGGGAAGACCCAGTACTTC.

The chain recombines TRBV28 with TRBJ1-2; D perhaps matches TRBD1 (5 bases). With 3 bases removed from V and 8 bases from J, the gap between germline ends came to 13 bases. The CDR3 loop spans 13 amino acids. Germline V gives CDR1 MDHEN, CDR2 SYDVKM. CDR3 bases: TGTGCCAGCAGTTTCGTCAGGGCGGGGGGCTACACCTTC. Protein product: CASSFVRAGGYTF.